A selection of T cell receptor beta chains follows, all from one sample in a study of cytomegalovirus exposure and HLA in healthy donors. Produced via immunoSEQ multiplex PCR; TCRdb's table is partial and in-frame only. The data hold 200,000 to 250,000 clones, with 80% to 90% observed a single time. The source material was PBMCs. The receptor set was obtained from a man aged 18 to 30 in good health and CMV-seronegative. The CDR3 runs from the conserved cysteine through the conserved F or W. The order of the fields is V gene, CDR3 length, clone size, J gene, CDR3 protein. Size is stated for part of the rows, as once, few or many counts, or as a class when the clone is expanded.

>TRBV27|15|.|TRBJ2-7
CATASLSRGADEQYF
>TRBV19|13|.|TRBJ1-6
CASTTGKRSPLHF
>TRBV11-2|15|.|TRBJ2-1
CASSTAPDRPNEQFF
>TRBV18|15|once|TRBJ2-1
CASSPGLAGFNEQFF
>TRBV28|14|.|TRBJ1-5
CASGWRGLNQPQHF
>TRBV7-8|14|.|TRBJ2-7
CASSKGQGGWEQYF
>TRBV19|15|once|TRBJ1-1
CASSIWAGDRTEAFF
>TRBV6-1|11|.|TRBJ1-2
CASSGYYGYTF
>TRBV7-2|12|.|TRBJ2-7
CASSFWSYEQYF
>TRBV5-8|11|.|TRBJ2-1
CASSSQGEQFF
>TRBV6-5|14|.|TRBJ2-2
CAATGSENTGELFF
>TRBV7-2|11|.|TRBJ2-5
CAKWGRETQYF
>TRBV19|14|few|TRBJ2-7
CASSIRSGGYEQYF
>TRBV5-6|15|.|TRBJ1-5
CASSSRGLHNQPQHF
>TRBV18|14|.|TRBJ2-7
CASSRPTDTYEQYF
>TRBV7-2|11|once|TRBJ1-2
CASNLRGAITF
>TRBV5-1|18|.|TRBJ2-1
CASSPGQGGQTEYNEQFF
>TRBV11-3|14|once|TRBJ1-5
CASSFMEVPGPQHF
>TRBV30|15|.|TRBJ2-4
CAWSMIRGGHDIQYF
>TRBV7-6|15|.|TRBJ1-3
CASRGQTFAGNTIYF